The next 26 T cell receptor beta chains were all read from a single sample in a study of technical replicates of blood from a few donors. TCRdb keeps only in-frame clones here, not all; method: immunoSEQ multiplex PCR. Of tens of thousands of clones in the sample, roughly 98% were seen once. Sequencing was performed on T cells isolated from PBMCs. These receptors came from a human donor in good health.

J is TRBJ1-1 and V is TRBV6-1; TRBD1 aligns across 8 bases. Trimming cost V 6 bases and J 1 base; bases outside gene matches: 7. This CDR3 is 15 amino acids long. The germline gives CDR1 MNHNS, CDR2 SASEGT. The CDR3 sequence is CASSLGDRRNTEAFF. CDR3 nucleotide sequence: TGTGCCAGCAGCCTGGGGGACAGGCGGAACACTGAAGCTTTCTTT.

V usage is TRBV18 and J usage is TRBJ1-1, with D unclear. V was pared by 3 bases and J by 0 bases, with 5 bases between. CDR1 KGHSH and CDR2 LQKENI come from the germline V gene. This CDR3 spans 13 amino acids. The CDR3 sequence is CASSPSVNTEAFF. CDR3 in DNA: TGTGCCAGCTCACCTTCAGTGAACACTGAAGCTTTCTTT.

The genes are TRBV6-5 and TRBJ2-3; D is perhaps TRBD2 (6 bases). The CDR3 extends over 14 amino acids. V lost 3 bases, J lost 5 bases, and 12 bases lay in between. Per the germline V gene, CDR1 is MNHEY and CDR2 is SVGAGI. CDR3 region: CASSYQREIDTQYF. DNA for the CDR3: TGTGCCAGCAGTTATCAACGGGAGATAGATACGCAGTATTTT.

The chain joins TRBV5-1 to TRBJ2-3; D is possibly TRBD2 (6 bases). Trimming shortened V by 3 bases and J by 11 bases, and 10 bases separated the two germline ends. This CDR3 is 11 amino acids long. Germline CDR1 and CDR2: SGHRS and YFSETQ. The CDR3 nucleotides read TGCGCCAGCAGCTCCGGGGGAGTGCAGTATTTT. Its protein product is CASSSGGVQYF. The whole variable domain, remainder taken from reference TRBV5-1 and TRBJ2-3, is KAGVTQTPRYLIKTRGQQVTLSCSPISGHRSVSWYQQTPGQGLQFLFEYFSETQRNKGNFPGRFSGRQFSNSRSEMNVSTLELGDSALYLCASSSGGVQYFGPGTRLTVL.

V and J are TRBV5-6 and TRBJ2-5; TRBD2 matches 8 bases. V shed 3 bases, J shed 5 bases, and the junction held 3 bases outside the gene matches. Germline V gene lookup returns CDR1 SGHDT and CDR2 YYEEEE. CDR3 length equals 13 residues. The chain's CDR3 is CASSSGLVETQYF. The CDR3 DNA follows: TGTGCCAGCAGCTCGGGACTAGTGGAGACCCAGTACTTC.

The V call is TRBV25-1, the J call TRBJ2-3; the D gene is possibly TRBD2 (5 bases). The V gene lost 2 bases and the J gene lost 0 bases, with 12 bases spanning the gap. This CDR3 is built from 16 residues. Germline values: CDR1 MGHDK, CDR2 SYGVNS. The CDR3 is CASSEADLPSTDTQYF. In DNA form, the CDR3 reads TGTGCCAGCAGTGAAGCGGACTTGCCTAGCACAGATACGCAGTATTTT.

J is TRBJ1-1 and V is TRBV6-1; TRBD1 matches 7 bases. Germline V gene data show CDR1 as MNHNS and CDR2 as SASEGT. The CDR3 runs to 14 residues. V was clipped by 6 bases and J by 5 bases; unmatched bases: 9. CDR3 bases: TGTGCCAGCAGCCCGACAGGGACGGGAACTGAAGCTTTCTTT. Protein product: CASSPTGTGTEAFF.

V gene TRBV28 combines with J gene TRBJ2-1; maybe TRBD2 (6 bases). This CDR3 is 14 amino acids long. Trimming pared 3 bases from V and 13 bases from J, leaving 19 bases between. Germline assignment: CDR1 MDHEN and CDR2 SYDVKM. The CDR3 reads CASSLAGLLIPQFF. CDR3 in DNA: TGTGCCAGCAGTTTGGCGGGACTTCTTATACCACAGTTCTTC.

The genes are TRBV10-3 and TRBJ1-6, with 7 bases identical to TRBD1. The germline CDR1 and CDR2 sequences are ENHRY and SYGVKD. Germline trimming cut 4 bases from V and 8 bases from J; bases unmatched to any gene: 8. The CDR3 spans 15 residues. This CDR3 reads CAISGTGTEDSPLHF. In nucleotides, the CDR3 is TGTGCCATCAGTGGAACCGGGACAGAAGATTCACCCCTCCACTTT.

This sequence joins TRBV7-8 and TRBJ1-1; D gene unclear. The V end was cut by 5 bases, the J end by 5 bases, with 15 bases between. The CDR3 covers 14 residues. Looked up from germline, CDR1 is SGHVS and CDR2 is FQNEAQ. DNA for the CDR3: TGTGCCAGCAGCCGTAGCCCCTTGAGAACTGAAGCTTTCTTT. Its protein is CASSRSPLRTEAFF.

This chain uses TRBV7-2 with TRBJ1-1, with D possibly matching TRBD1 (6 bases). Trimming removed 0 bases at V and 3 bases at J, with 14 bases between. The CDR3 is made up of 16 amino acids. From germline, CDR1 is SGHTA and CDR2 FQGNSA. CDR3 loop: CASSLALSGADTEAFF. CDR3 coding DNA: TGTGCCAGCAGCTTAGCCCTGTCAGGGGCGGACACTGAAGCTTTCTTT.

The rearrangement joins TRBV2 to TRBJ1-1; 8 bases agree with TRBD1. V trimming: 5 bases; J trimming: 4 bases; junction bases outside the gene matches: 3. The length of the CDR3 is 13 residues. Germline V gene data show CDR1 as SNHLY and CDR2 as FYNNEI. CDR3: CASSQGAVTEAFF. CDR3 in DNA: TGTGCCAGCAGTCAGGGGGCTGTCACTGAAGCTTTCTTT.

The chain recombines TRBV6-4 with TRBJ2-1; TRBD2 matches 9 bases. After removal of 0 bases from V and 7 bases from J, the junction contained 7 bases not matched to a gene. Germline assignment: CDR1 MRHNA and CDR2 SNTAGT. The CDR3 runs to 16 residues. The CDR3 DNA sequence: TGTGCCAGCAGTGACTCTCTGGGACTAGCCATTAATGAGCAGTTCTTC. Encoded protein: CASSDSLGLAINEQFF.

The chain has TRBV7-8 and TRBJ1-1, with D possibly being TRBD1 (6 bases). V dropped 5 bases and J dropped 5 bases, with 12 bases sitting between them. The CDR3 contains 13 residues. CDR1 and CDR2 (germline): SGHVS, FQNEAQ. For the CDR3, the DNA is TGTGCCAGCAGCCCCGAGACAGGAACTGAAGCTTTCTTT. It translates to CASSPETGTEAFF.

The chain has TRBV2 and TRBJ2-2; 7 nucleotides line up with TRBD1. J lost 5 bases, V lost 7 bases, and 4 bases had no gene match. CDR1 is SNHLY, CDR2 FYNNEI, per germline. The CDR3 spans 13 residues. This chain's CDR3 is CASNKQGTGELFF. In DNA, the CDR3 is TGTGCCAGCAACAAACAGGGGACCGGGGAGCTGTTTTTT.

The J gene is TRBJ1-2, the V gene TRBV10-3, with 8 positions matching TRBD1. This CDR3 comprises 16 residues. CDR1 and CDR2 from the germline V gene are ENHRY and SYGVKD. With V trimmed by 3 bases and J by 0 bases, 6 bases remained unmatched. CDR3 protein: CAISDDRGFANYGYTF. The CDR3, as DNA: TGTGCCATCAGTGATGACAGGGGATTTGCTAACTATGGCTACACCTTC.

V is TRBV6-5 and J is TRBJ2-3; 8 nucleotides agree with TRBD2. Germline V lookup: CDR1 MNHEY, CDR2 SVGAGI. This CDR3 is built from 16 residues. After removal of 4 bases from V and 4 bases from J, the junction contained 10 bases not matched to a gene. The DNA of the CDR3 is TGTGCCAGCAGTTCGGGGGGGGCTCGAGGCGCAGATACGCAGTATTTT. It translates to CASSSGGARGADTQYF.

This clone was observed a single time. V is TRBV7-9 and J is TRBJ1-1; 7 nucleotides agree with TRBD1. Germline loops: CDR1 SEHNR, CDR2 FQNEAQ (reference sequence). The CDR3 runs 14 residues. Unmatched junction bases numbered 6, after V lost 6 bases and J lost 2 bases. The CDR3 protein is CASSQGQSNTEAFF. The CDR3 DNA reads TGTGCCAGCAGTCAGGGACAGAGTAACACTGAAGCTTTCTTT.

The gene calls are TRBV18 and TRBJ2-3; no clear D. The germline V gene encodes CDR1 KGHSH and CDR2 LQKENI. The CDR3 sequence is 14 residues long. V was cut by 4 bases and J by 1 base, with 9 bases left in between. CDR3 residues: CASSRVLGTDTQYF. The CDR3 nucleotides read TGTGCCAGCTCACGGGTCCTAGGCACAGATACGCAGTATTTT.

This chain joins TRBV2 and TRBJ2-2; 8 nucleotides agree with TRBD2. In germline, CDR1 is SNHLY, CDR2 FYNNEI. CDR3 size: 18 residues. V dropped 1 base and J dropped 2; count of bases not matched to a gene: 9. Here the CDR3 reads CASSEVTLRGGNTGELFF. As DNA, the CDR3 is TGTGCCAGCAGTGAAGTAACCCTACGGGGGGGAAACACCGGGGAGCTGTTTTTT.

This rearrangement joins TRBV30 to TRBJ1-2; D unclear. CDR1 is GTSNPN, CDR2 SVGIG, per germline (reference sequence). Trimming shortened V by 2 bases and J by 6 bases, and 13 bases separated the two germline ends. CDR3 size: 13 residues. This CDR3 is CAWSTGLYDGYTF. The CDR3 region has the DNA TGTGCCTGGAGTACCGGACTCTACGATGGCTACACCTTC.

The gene calls are TRBV2 and TRBJ2-7, with D unclear. From germline, CDR1 is SNHLY and CDR2 FYNNEI. The CDR3 runs to 13 residues. Trimming shortened V by 6 bases and J by 0 bases, and 9 bases separated the two germline ends. The CDR3 DNA is TGTGCCAGCAGGGGCGTTAACTCCTACGAGCAGTACTTC. This codes for CASRGVNSYEQYF.

This chain joins TRBV4-1 and TRBJ2-1; 8 bases are a match to TRBD1. V dropped 1 base and J dropped 1; count of bases not matched to a gene: 6. From germline, CDR1 is MGHRA and CDR2 YSYEKL. This CDR3 region has 17 residues. CDR3 DNA: TGCGCCAGCAGCCAAGTCCCAGGGGGCAGGTCCTACAATGAGCAGTTCTTC. Protein product: CASSQVPGGRSYNEQFF.

The rearrangement joins TRBV28 to TRBJ2-3, with 14 bases matching TRBD2. Per germline, CDR1 MDHEN and CDR2 SYDVKM. The CDR3 is made up of 18 amino acids. Trimming cost V 6 bases and J 4 bases; bases outside gene matches: 12. The CDR3 loop is CASSLPGLAGGFADTQYF. The CDR3 DNA follows: TGTGCCAGCAGCCTTCCTGGACTAGCGGGGGGCTTTGCAGATACGCAGTATTTT.

V usage is TRBV27 and J usage is TRBJ2-2; tentatively, D is TRBD1 (8 bases). V lost 7 bases and J 4 bases, leaving 16 bases between the germline ends. This CDR3 is built from 15 residues. Germline V lookup: CDR1 MNHEY, CDR2 SMNVEV (reference sequence). The CDR3 loop is CASTNRGRATGELFF. DNA of the CDR3: TGTGCCAGCACCAACAGGGGGAGGGCCACCGGGGAGCTGTTTTTT.

This rearrangement joins TRBV25-1 to TRBJ2-1; perhaps TRBD2 as D (6 bases). The CDR3 sequence is 16 residues long. V was cut by 4 bases and J by 0 bases, with 13 bases left in between. Germline CDR1 reads MGHDK; CDR2 reads SYGVNS. CDR3 in amino acids: CASSGAEGVSYNEQFF. In nucleotides, the CDR3 is TGTGCCAGCAGTGGGGCGGAGGGAGTCTCCTACAATGAGCAGTTCTTC.